This is a list of T cell receptor beta chains from one sample in a study of Graves' ophthalmopathy and Graves' hyperthyroidism. In TCRdb, the multiplex PCR reads were re-called with MiXCR into one record per CDR3 protein. The sample holds 500,000 to 800,000 distinct CDR3 sequences; over 40% are singletons and the top ten take about 3.3%. Sequencing used peripheral blood. The receptors here all came from an adult man with Graves' ophthalmopathy. CDR3s include the opening cysteine and the closing phenylalanine or tryptophan. D genes are given only for firm matches. Some rows have no size entry. The others give once, few or many, or a class for an expanded clone.

D	V	size	J	DNA	CDR3
TRBD2	TRBV6-4	few	TRBJ2-2	TGTGCCAGCACTAGCGGGGACACCGGGGAGCTGTTTTTT	CASTSGDTGELFF
.	TRBV2	.	TRBJ1-4	TGTGCCAGCAGTGATTCGGGGGTAGTTTTTGAAAAACTGTTTTTT	CASSDSGVVFEKLFF
.	TRBV5-8	.	TRBJ2-7	TGTGCCAGCAGCTTCGGTCCGGGTCAATCCTACGAGCAGTACTTC	CASSFGPGQSYEQYF
.	TRBV4-3	few	TRBJ2-7	TGCGCCAGCAGCCACGAAGGACGAGGGCAGTACTTC	CASSHEGRGQYF
TRBD2	TRBV11-2	.	TRBJ2-3	TGTGCCAGCCAACAGCGGGGGGTCACAGATACGCAGTATTTT	CASQQRGVTDTQYF
TRBD1	TRBV24-1	once	TRBJ1-5	TGTGCCAGCAGACTCGGGACAGAATATAGCAATCAGCCCCAGCATTTT	CASRLGTEYSNQPQHF
TRBD1	TRBV7-3	.	TRBJ2-2	TGTGCCAGCAGCTTAACCGGGGACAGTGTCGGGGAGCTGTTTTTT	CASSLTGDSVGELFF
TRBD1	TRBV24-1	many	TRBJ1-4	TGTGCCACCAGTGATTCCGGGACAGGAAGAAATGAAAAACTGTTTTTT	CATSDSGTGRNEKLFF
TRBD2	TRBV25-1	.	TRBJ2-5	TGTGCCAGCAGTCGCCGGGGGGGGGAAGAGACCCAGTACTTC	CASSRRGGEETQYF
.	TRBV7-2	.	TRBJ2-2	.	CSSSRGGGPAPGSCFF
.	TRBV20-1	many	TRBJ1-1	TGCAGTGCTAGAGATGGGTTTAAGACTGAAGCTTTCTTT	CSARDGFKTEAFF
.	TRBV10-3	.	TRBJ1-2	TGTGCCATCAGTGAAGCCGATGCGACAGGTTGGGGCTATGGCTACACCTTC	CAISEADATGWGYGYTF
TRBD1	TRBV25-1	many	TRBJ2-1	TGTGCCAGCAAGGGACAGGGAGGCAATGAGCAGTTCTTC	CASKGQGGNEQFF
.	TRBV4-1	.	TRBJ1-2	TGCGCCAGCAGCCACTTTACAGGGCCGGCCAACGGCTACACCTTC	CASSHFTGPANGYTF
.	TRBV12-3/TRBV12-4	few	TRBJ1-5	TGTGCCAGCAGGGATGACAGGATAGCAGCTTATAGCAATCAGCCCCAGCATTTT	CASRDDRIAAYSNQPQHF
.	TRBV4-1	many	TRBJ1-1	TGCGCCAGCAGCCAAGGGCAGGGCCGTATGAACACTGAAGCTTTCTTT	CASSQGQGRMNTEAFF
TRBD1	TRBV30	few	TRBJ2-5	TGTGCCTGGAGTTCAACGGGACAGGGGGAGACCCAGTACTTC	CAWSSTGQGETQYF
TRBD1	TRBV12-3/TRBV12-4	many	TRBJ1-2	TGTGCCAGCAGACCAGGGGGTCGCTATGGCTACACCTTC	CASRPGGRYGYTF
.	TRBV12-3/TRBV12-4	.	TRBJ1-2	TGTGCCAGCAGTCTCGTTGATAGGGTTATCTATGGCTACACCTTC	CASSLVDRVIYGYTF
.	TRBV14	many	TRBJ1-6	TGTGCCAGCAGCCAAGACTATCCAAGTCGGGCCAATTCACCCCTCCACTTT	CASSQDYPSRANSPLHF
.	TRBV3-1	few	TRBJ1-5	TGTGCCAGCAGCCCCGGTGGTGTAAGCAATCAGCCCCAGCATTTT	CASSPGGVSNQPQHF
.	TRBV20-1	many	TRBJ1-1	TGCAGTGCTAGGGACGCGGAGCGCGCTGATGAAGCTTTCTTT	CSARDAERADEAFF
.	TRBV15	.	TRBJ1-1	TGTGCCACCAGCAGCTATAACAGGGACACTGAAGCTTTCTTT	CATSSYNRDTEAFF
.	TRBV10-2	many	TRBJ2-5	TGCGCCAGCAGTGACTGGGCAGCCCTTAGGGAGACCCAGTACTTC	CASSDWAALRETQYF
.	TRBV4-1	few	TRBJ1-5	TGCGCCAGCAGCCAAAATCGAGGGATCTCTCTTCAGCCCCAGCATTTT	CASSQNRGISLQPQHF
.	TRBV2	many	TRBJ2-7	TGTGCCACCTCGGAGGCTGTCGAGCAGTACTTC	CATSEAVEQYF
TRBD1	TRBV2	.	TRBJ2-6	TGTGCCAGCAGCGAACAGGGGGCAAACGTCCTGACTTTC	CASSEQGANVLTF
.	TRBV29-1	.	TRBJ2-7	TGCAGCCGAGAGACCGACAGCTACGAGCAGTACTTC	CSRETDSYEQYF
TRBD2	TRBV10-2	many	TRBJ2-5	TGCGCCAGCTCCGCTAGCGGGGGGCAAGAGACCCAGTACTTC	CASSASGGQETQYF
.	TRBV7-9	.	TRBJ2-6	TGTGCCAGCAGCTATCCTGGGGCCAACGTCCTGACTTTC	CASSYPGANVLTF
.	TRBV5-8	few	TRBJ2-2	TGTGCCAGCAGCTTAAGCCTGAGGGAGCTGTTTTTT	CASSLSLRELFF
TRBD1	TRBV7-2	few	TRBJ2-7	TGTGCCAGCAGCTACCGGGACAGAGGGTTCTACGAGCAGTACTTC	CASSYRDRGFYEQYF
TRBD2	TRBV9	.	TRBJ2-5	TGTGCCAGCAGCTTCGGGGGGGGAGAGGAGACCCAGTACTTC	CASSFGGGEETQYF
TRBD1	TRBV29-1	many	TRBJ1-1	TGCAGCGTTAGGACAGGGGGCACTGAAGCTTTCTTT	CSVRTGGTEAFF
TRBD1	TRBV5-6	many	TRBJ2-5	TGTGCCAGCCGGACAGGGGGGAAAGAGACCCAGTACTTC	CASRTGGKETQYF
TRBD1	TRBV10-3	few	TRBJ1-5	TGTGCCACCCAACAGGGGGCTAGCAATCAGCCCCAGCATTTT	CATQQGASNQPQHF
.	TRBV5-6	few	TRBJ2-7	TGTGCCAGCAGATCTATGGGGAGCGAGCAGTACTTC	CASRSMGSEQYF
TRBD1	TRBV9	many	TRBJ1-6	TGTGCCAGCAGCTTACAGGGGGTTGGTTCACCCCTCCACTTT	CASSLQGVGSPLHF
.	TRBV20-1	many	TRBJ2-5	TGCAGTGCTAGCCGGGCGGGCTCTGTGGAGACCCAGTACTTC	CSASRAGSVETQYF
TRBD1	TRBV10-2	many	TRBJ2-2	TGCGCCAGCAGTGGGGGAACAGGGGTCGGCACCGGGGAGCTGTTTTTT	CASSGGTGVGTGELFF
TRBD1	TRBV10-3	.	TRBJ1-1	TGTGCCATCAGTGGACAGGGGGCGACGACTGAAGCTTTCTTT	CAISGQGATTEAFF
.	TRBV11-2	many	TRBJ1-2	TGTGCCAGCAGCTCTTCAGGACGCCTTAACTATGGCTACACCTTC	CASSSSGRLNYGYTF
.	TRBV12-3/TRBV12-4	.	TRBJ1-5	TGTACCAGCAGTTTCAATCAGCCCCAGCATTTT	CTSSFNQPQHF
TRBD2	TRBV13	few	TRBJ2-7	TGTGCCAGCAGCTTATATTTGCGGGGGTCGTACGAGCAGTACTTC	CASSLYLRGSYEQYF
.	TRBV29-1	.	TRBJ1-6	TGCAGCCCGGGTGGGGTGCGGGGTAATTCACCCCTCCACTTT	CSPGGVRGNSPLHF
.	TRBV7-8	.	TRBJ2-5	TGTGCCAGCAGCTTCTGGCATGGGGGGACCCAAGAGACCCAGTACTTC	CASSFWHGGTQETQYF
.	TRBV19	.	TRBJ1-1	TGTGACTTCCCTGACAGACTAAACACTGAAGCTTTCTTT	CDFPDRLNTEAFF